Detailed here is one T cell receptor beta chain. The germline gene is not matched at one end of the junction; a read error may be the cause. The sample is drawn from a study of CD4 and CD8 cells across lung adenocarcinoma regions. TCRdb redid the calling of the PCR reads with MiXCR, one entry per CDR3 protein. The table shows approximately 13,000 distinct CDR3 sequences, with roughly 40% occurring only once. Localized lung adenocarcinoma, a non-small cell lung cancer, affected the donors. Per the germline V gene, CDR1 is MNHNS and CDR2 is SASEGT. The CDR3 consists of 15 residues. The rearrangement links TRBV6-1 to TRBJ2-2; D is tentatively TRBD1 or TRBD2 (5 bases each). The receptor was isolated from a male donor with lung adenocarcinoma. The CD4 and CD8 labels of this study may be unreliable. The sample taken for sequencing was CD4+ T cells from the center of a lung tumor. The CDR3 coding sequence is TGTGCCAGCTGTCAGGCTAGTGGGAGCACAGGTGAGCAGTTTTTT. Amino acids: CASCQASGSTGEQFF.